This T cell receptor (beta chain) was recorded in a study of cytomegalovirus exposure and HLA in healthy donors. General study points: Within an earlier analysis, most TCR beta V segments proved productive either about 90% or about 30% of the time. It was approximately 150 TCR beta chains that were listed as cytomegalovirus-associated. When a later analysis was performed, an Asian-associated ancestry cluster reportedly had fewer N-insertions than the approximately 600-donor mean.

This clone was seen a handful of times. What it binds is unknown. The sample contains more than one DNA sequence encoding this CDR3. Despite likely unrecorded immune exposures, the donors were nominally healthy at the time of sampling. Germline V gene sequence: CDR1 KGHSY, CDR2 FQNENV. There are 12 residues in the CDR3. Trimming removed 0 bases at V and 8 bases at J, with 7 bases between. The primer mix had 60 Vbeta and 13 Jbeta primers. Data came from immunoSEQ multiplex PCR; TCRdb stores just in-frame clones and leaves some out. This table holds roughly 200,000 clones, approximately 11% found once. The TCR was taken from a man aged 50-60 years in good health and CMV-seropositive. The chain employs TRBV16 and TRBJ1-2, with a possible D match to TRBD1 (5 bases). Sequenced input: PBMCs. The CDR3 loop reads CASSQSSGGYTF. The CDR3 DNA follows: TGTGCCAGCAGCCAATCATCAGGGGGCTACACCTTC.